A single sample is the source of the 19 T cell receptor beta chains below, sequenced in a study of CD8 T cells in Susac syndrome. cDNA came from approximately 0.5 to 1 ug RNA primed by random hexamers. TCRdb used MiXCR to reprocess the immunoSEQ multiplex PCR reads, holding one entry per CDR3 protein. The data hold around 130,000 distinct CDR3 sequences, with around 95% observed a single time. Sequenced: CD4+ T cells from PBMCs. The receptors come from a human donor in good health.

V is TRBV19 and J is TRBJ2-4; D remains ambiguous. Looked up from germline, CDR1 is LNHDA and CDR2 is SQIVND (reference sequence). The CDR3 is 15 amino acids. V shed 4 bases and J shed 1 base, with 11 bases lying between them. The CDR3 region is CASSRAKLAKNIQYF. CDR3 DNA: TGTGCCAGTAGTAGGGCGAAGCTCGCCAAAAACATTCAGTACTTC.

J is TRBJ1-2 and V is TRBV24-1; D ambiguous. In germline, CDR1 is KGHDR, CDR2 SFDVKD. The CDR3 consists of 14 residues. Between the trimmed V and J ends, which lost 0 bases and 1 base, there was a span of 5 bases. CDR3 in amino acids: CATSDLRVNYGYTF. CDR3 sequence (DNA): TGTGCCACCAGTGATTTGAGGGTTAACTATGGCTACACCTTC.

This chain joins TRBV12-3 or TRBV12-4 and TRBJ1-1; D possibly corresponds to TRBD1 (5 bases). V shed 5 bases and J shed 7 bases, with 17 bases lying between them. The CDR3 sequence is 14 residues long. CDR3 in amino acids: CASSTRDYSGEAFF. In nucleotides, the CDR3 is TGTGCCAGCAGTACCAGGGATTATTCGGGTGAAGCTTTCTTT.

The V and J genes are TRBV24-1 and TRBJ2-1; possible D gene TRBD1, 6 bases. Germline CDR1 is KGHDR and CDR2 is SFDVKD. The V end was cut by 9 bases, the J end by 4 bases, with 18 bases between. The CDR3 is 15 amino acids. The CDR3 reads CATQTGTLLYNEQFF. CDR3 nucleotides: TGTGCCACCCAAACCGGGACACTGCTTTACAATGAGCAGTTCTTC.

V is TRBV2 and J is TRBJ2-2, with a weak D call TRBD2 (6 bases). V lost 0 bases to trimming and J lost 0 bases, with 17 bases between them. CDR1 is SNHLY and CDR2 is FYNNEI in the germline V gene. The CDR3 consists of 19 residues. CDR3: CASSEALIGLSPNTGELFF. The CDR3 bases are TGTGCCAGCAGTGAAGCGCTTATAGGACTATCCCCGAACACCGGGGAGCTGTTTTTT.

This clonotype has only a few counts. The CDR3 here is CASSYPDGQREGYEQYF. CDR3 nucleotides: TGTGCCAGCAGTTACCCGGACGGACAGCGGGAGGGTTACGAGCAGTACTTC. This chain connects TRBV6-2 or TRBV6-3 to TRBJ2-7, with 10 positions matching TRBD2. This CDR3 is built from 17 residues. With 2 bases clipped from V and 4 bases from J, the junction kept 11 bases outside the gene matches. The germline gives CDR1 MNHEY, CDR2 SVGEGT.

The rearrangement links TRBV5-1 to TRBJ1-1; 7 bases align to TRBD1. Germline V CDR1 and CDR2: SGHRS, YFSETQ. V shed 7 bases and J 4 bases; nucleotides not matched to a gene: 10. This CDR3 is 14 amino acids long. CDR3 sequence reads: CASRTEQGSTEAFF. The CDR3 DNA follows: TGCGCCAGCCGAACGGAACAGGGGAGCACTGAAGCTTTCTTT.

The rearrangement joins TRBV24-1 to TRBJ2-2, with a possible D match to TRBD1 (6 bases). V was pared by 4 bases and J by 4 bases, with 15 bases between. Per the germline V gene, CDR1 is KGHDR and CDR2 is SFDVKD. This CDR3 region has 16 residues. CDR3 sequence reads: CATSDPRTAGTGELFF. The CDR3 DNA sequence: TGTGCCACCAGTGACCCCCGGACAGCAGGCACCGGGGAGCTGTTTTTT.

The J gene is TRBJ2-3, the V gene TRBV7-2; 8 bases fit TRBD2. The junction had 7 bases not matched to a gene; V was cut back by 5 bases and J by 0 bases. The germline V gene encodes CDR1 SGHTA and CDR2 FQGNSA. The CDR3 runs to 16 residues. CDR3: CASSPGGSASTDTQYF. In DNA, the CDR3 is TGTGCCAGCAGCCCGGGGGGGAGTGCTAGCACAGATACGCAGTATTTT.

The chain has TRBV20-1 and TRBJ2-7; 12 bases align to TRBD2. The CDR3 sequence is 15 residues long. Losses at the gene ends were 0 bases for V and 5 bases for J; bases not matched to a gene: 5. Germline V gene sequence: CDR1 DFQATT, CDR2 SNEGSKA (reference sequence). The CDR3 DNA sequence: TGCAGTGCTAGAGATGCTAGCGGGAGGGCCGACGAGCAGTACTTC. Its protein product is CSARDASGRADEQYF.

The CDR3 bases are TGTGCCAGCAGTGCTGATACGCAGTATTTT. Translation: CASSADTQYF. The rearrangement joins TRBV2 to TRBJ2-3; D is ambiguous. V lost 4 bases to trimming and J lost 6 bases, with 2 bases between them. Looked up from germline, CDR1 is SNHLY and CDR2 is FYNNEI. This CDR3 region has 10 residues.

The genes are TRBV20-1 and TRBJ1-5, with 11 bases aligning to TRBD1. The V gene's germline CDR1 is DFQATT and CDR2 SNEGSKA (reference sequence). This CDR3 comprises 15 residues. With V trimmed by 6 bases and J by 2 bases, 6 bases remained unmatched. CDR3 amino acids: CSARTGGMGNQPQHF. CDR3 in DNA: TGCAGTGCGCGGACAGGGGGCATGGGCAATCAGCCCCAGCATTTT.

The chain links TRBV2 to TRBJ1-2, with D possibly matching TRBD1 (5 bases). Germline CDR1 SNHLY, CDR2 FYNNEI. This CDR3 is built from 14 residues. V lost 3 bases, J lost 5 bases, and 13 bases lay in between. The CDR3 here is CASSDPGRTYGYTF. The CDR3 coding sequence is TGTGCCAGCAGTGACCCAGGGAGGACTTATGGCTACACCTTC.

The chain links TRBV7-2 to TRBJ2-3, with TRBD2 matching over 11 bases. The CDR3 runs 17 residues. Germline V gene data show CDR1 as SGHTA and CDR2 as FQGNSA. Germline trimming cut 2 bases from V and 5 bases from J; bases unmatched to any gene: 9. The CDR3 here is CASSLQPGLAGGDTQYF. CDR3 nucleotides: TGTGCCAGCAGCTTACAACCGGGCCTAGCGGGAGGAGATACGCAGTATTTT.

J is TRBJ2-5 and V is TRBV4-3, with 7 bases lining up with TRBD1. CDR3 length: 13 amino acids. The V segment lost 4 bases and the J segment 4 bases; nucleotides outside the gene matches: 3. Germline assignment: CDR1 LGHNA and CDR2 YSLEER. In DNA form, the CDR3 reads TGCGCCAGCAGCCGAAACAGGGGAGAGACCCAGTACTTC. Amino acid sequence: CASSRNRGETQYF.

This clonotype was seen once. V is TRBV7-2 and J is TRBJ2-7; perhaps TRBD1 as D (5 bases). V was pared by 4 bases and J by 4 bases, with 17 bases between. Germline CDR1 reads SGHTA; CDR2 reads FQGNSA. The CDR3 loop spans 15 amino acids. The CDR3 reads CASSSTATRIYEQYF. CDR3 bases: TGTGCCAGCAGCTCGACAGCGACACGAATTTACGAGCAGTACTTC.

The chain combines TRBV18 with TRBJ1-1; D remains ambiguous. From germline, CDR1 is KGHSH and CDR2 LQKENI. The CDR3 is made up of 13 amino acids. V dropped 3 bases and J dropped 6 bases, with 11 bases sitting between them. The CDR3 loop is CASSPRVDAEAFF. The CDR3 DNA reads TGTGCCAGCTCACCCCGGGTTGACGCTGAAGCTTTCTTT.

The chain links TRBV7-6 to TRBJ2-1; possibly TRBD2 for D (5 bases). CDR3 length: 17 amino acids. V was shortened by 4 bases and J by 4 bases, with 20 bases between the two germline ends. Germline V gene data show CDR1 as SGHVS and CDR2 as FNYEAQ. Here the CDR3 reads CASSSASWEKVYNEQFF. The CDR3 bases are TGTGCCAGCAGCTCAGCCTCCTGGGAGAAAGTATACAATGAGCAGTTCTTC.

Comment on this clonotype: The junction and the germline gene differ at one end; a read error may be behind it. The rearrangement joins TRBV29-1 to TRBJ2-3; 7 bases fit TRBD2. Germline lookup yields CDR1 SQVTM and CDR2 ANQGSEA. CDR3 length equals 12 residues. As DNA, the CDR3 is TGCAGCGGCGGGGAGGGAGCAGATATGCAGTATTTT. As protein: CSGGEGADMQYF.